This T cell receptor beta chain was captured by sequencing in a study of blood T cell repertoires in COVID-19. Across the whole study: Samples taken during acute and convalescent COVID-19 were collected in the United States, Italy and Spain. The cDNA or gDNA used as material had been derived from T cells, B-cell-depleted T cells, or PBMCs.

Germline V CDR1 and CDR2: MGHDK, SYGVNS. The CDR3 is 14 residues long. The V and J ends lost 5 bases and 4 bases, in that order; junction bases with no gene match: 7. Methods used by the authors: Estimates of nucleated cell counts were drawn from the amplification of reference gene primers. Assay used: immunoSEQ multiplex PCR; TCRdb lists only in-frame clones, some missing. That table gives V, J and clone size, and the DNA gave D and trimming. The sample shows 170,000 or so clones, around 80% of them seen only once. The receptor comes from a woman aged 60-75 years with acute or convalescent COVID-19. Sequenced input: peripheral blood. The chain joins TRBV25-1 to TRBJ1-2; 7 bases fit TRBD1. The CDR3 reads CASSPPDRVYGYTF. CDR3 nucleotides: TGTGCCAGCAGTCCACCCGACAGGGTCTATGGCTACACCTTC.